The clone carrying this T cell receptor (beta chain) has more than one count but fewer than ten. The germline V gene encodes CDR1 KGHSH and CDR2 LQKENI. The V gene lost 1 base and the J gene lost 3 bases, with 10 bases spanning the gap. This CDR3 has 14 residues. This sample stems from a study of regulatory T cells in long-lasting Graves disease. Turning to the study itself: New Graves' disease cases had less than 3 months of antithyroid drugs.

Stated time point: newly diagnosed GD, antithyroid drugs for less than 3 months. PBMCs provided the RNA from which the TCR library was made. Combining iRepertoire HTBI primers with Arm-PCR of CDR3 regions, the authors built TCR beta libraries. TCRdb fed the multiplex PCR reads into MiXCR, producing one record per CDR3 protein. The sample has about 610,000 distinct CDR3 sequences, 15% to 20% seen once; the top ten hold around 13%. These data were also filed under a second study, of T cells in Graves' hyperthyroidism and ophthalmopathy.

The sequence derives from a man between 18 and 35 years old with Graves disease. Sequencing was performed on peripheral blood mononuclear cells (PBMCs), taken at new diagnosis, from a patient treated with antithyroid drugs. The chain combines TRBV18 with TRBJ2-7; unclear D gene. The CDR3 nucleotides are TGTGCCAGCTCACCACTACCAAGATTCTACGAGCAGTACTTC. This sequence encodes CASSPLPRFYEQYF.